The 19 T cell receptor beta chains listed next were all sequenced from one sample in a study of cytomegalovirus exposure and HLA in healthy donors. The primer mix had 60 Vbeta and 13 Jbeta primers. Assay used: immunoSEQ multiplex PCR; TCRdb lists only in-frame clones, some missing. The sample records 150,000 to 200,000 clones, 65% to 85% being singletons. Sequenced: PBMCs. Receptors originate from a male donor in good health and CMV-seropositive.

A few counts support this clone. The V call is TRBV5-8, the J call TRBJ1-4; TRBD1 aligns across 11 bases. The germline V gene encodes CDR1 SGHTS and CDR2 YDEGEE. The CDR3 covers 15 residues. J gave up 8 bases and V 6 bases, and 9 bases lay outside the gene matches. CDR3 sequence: CASNPPGQGGEKLFF. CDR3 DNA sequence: TGTGCCAGCAACCCACCGGGACAGGGGGGCGAAAAACTGTTTTTT.

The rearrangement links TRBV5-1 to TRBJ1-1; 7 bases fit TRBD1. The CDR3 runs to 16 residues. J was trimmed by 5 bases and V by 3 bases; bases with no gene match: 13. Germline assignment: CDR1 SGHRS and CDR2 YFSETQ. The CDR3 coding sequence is TGCGCCAGCAGCTCCGGGGGCAGGGGGGATGTGACTGAAGCTTTCTTT. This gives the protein CASSSGGRGDVTEAFF.

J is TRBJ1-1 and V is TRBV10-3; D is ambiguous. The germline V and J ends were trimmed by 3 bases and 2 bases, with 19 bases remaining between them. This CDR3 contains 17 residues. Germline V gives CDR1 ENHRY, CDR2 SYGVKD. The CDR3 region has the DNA TGTGCCATCAGTGATTTCGAGGGAGGGTGGTCAAACACTGAAGCTTTCTTT. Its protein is CAISDFEGGWSNTEAFF.

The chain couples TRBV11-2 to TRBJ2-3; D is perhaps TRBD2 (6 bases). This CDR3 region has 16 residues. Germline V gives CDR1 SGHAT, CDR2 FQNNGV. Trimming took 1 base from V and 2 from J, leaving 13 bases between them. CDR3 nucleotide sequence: TGTGCCAGCAGCTTAGTGCCCGGGGGATACACAGATACGCAGTATTTT. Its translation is CASSLVPGGYTDTQYF. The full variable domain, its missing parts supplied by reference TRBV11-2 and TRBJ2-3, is EAGVAQSPRYKIIEKRQSVAFWCNPISGHATLYWYQQILGQGPKLLIQFQNNGVVDDSQLPKDRFSAERLKGVDSTLKIQPAKLEDSAVYLCASSLVPGGYTDTQYFGPGTRLTVL.

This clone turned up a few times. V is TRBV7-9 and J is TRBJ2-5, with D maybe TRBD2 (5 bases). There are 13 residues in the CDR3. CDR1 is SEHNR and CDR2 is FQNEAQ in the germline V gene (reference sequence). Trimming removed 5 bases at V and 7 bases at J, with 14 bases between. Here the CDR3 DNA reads TGTGCCAGCAGCCCGGACTGGCCCGGGACCCAGTACTTC. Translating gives CASSPDWPGTQYF.

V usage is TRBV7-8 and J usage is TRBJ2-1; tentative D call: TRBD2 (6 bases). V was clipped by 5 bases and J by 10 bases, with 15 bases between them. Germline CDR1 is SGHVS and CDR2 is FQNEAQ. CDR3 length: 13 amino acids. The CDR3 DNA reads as TGTGCCAGCAGCCTCCGGACTACAATCGAGCAGTTCTTC. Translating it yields CASSLRTTIEQFF.

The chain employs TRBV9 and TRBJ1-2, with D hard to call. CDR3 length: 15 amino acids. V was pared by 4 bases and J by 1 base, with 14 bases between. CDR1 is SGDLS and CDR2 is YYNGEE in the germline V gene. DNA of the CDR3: TGTGCCAGCAGCTCTTGGCGTCGGGGTAACTATGGCTACACCTTC. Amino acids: CASSSWRRGNYGYTF.

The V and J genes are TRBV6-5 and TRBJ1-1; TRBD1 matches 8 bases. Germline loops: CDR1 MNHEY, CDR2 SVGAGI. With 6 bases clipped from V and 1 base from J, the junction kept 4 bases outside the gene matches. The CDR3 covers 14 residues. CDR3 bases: TGTGCCAGCAGAGAACAGGGGGAGAACACTGAAGCTTTCTTT. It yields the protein CASREQGENTEAFF.

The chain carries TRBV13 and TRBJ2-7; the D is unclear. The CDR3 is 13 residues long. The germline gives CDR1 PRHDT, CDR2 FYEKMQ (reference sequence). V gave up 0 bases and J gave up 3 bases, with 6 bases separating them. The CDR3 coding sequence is TGTGCCAGCAGCTTAGGGGGCGACTACGAGCAGTACTTC. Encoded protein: CASSLGGDYEQYF.

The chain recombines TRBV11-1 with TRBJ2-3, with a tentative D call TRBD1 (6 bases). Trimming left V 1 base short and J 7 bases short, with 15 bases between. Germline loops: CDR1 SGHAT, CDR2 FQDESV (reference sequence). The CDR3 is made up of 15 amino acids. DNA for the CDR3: TGTGCCAGCAGCTTAGAAGTACAGGGTAGGAATACGCAGTATTTT. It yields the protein CASSLEVQGRNTQYF.

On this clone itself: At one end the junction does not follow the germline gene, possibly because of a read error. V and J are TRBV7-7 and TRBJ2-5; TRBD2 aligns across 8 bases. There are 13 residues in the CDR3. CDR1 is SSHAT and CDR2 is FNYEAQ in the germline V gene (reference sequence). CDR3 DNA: TGTGCTAGCAGCTTTTCCCGTGAGCGGGAGCGGTACTTC. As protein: CASSFSRERERYF. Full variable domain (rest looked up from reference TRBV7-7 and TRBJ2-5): GAGVSQSPRYKVTKRGQDVTLRCDPISSHATLYWYQQALGQGPEFLTYFNYEAQPDKSGLPSDRFSAERPEGSISTLTIQRTEQRDSAMYRCASSFSRERERYFGPGTRLLVL.

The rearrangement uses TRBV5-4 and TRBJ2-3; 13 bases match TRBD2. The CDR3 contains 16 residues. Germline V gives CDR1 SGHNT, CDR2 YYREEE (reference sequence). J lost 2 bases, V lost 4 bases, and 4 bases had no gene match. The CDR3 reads CASSAGLAGFTDTQYF. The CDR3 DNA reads TGTGCCAGCAGCGCGGGACTAGCGGGATTCACAGATACGCAGTATTTT.

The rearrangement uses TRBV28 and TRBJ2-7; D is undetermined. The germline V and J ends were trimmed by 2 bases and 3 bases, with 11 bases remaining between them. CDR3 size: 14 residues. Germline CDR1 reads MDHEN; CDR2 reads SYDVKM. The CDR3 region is CASSLMPSSYEQYF. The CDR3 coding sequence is TGTGCCAGCAGTTTAATGCCCTCGAGCTACGAGCAGTACTTC.

In nucleotides, the CDR3 is TGCGCCAGCAGTGGCCCCGGGTGGTTGGGCTATGGCTACACCTTC. It codes for CASSGPGWLGYGYTF. The chain joins TRBV23-1 to TRBJ1-2; D gene uncertain. TRBV23-1 belongs to the ORF category, with a function that is uncertain. V lost 5 bases to trimming and J lost 4 bases, with 17 bases between them. There are 15 residues in the CDR3.

DNA for the CDR3: TGTGCCAGCAGCGTAGGCCAGGGCGACTATGGCTACACCTTC. Translation gives CASSVGQGDYGYTF. V usage is TRBV9 and J usage is TRBJ1-2, with a tentative D call TRBD1 (5 bases). The V end was cut by 0 bases, the J end by 3 bases, with 9 bases between. The germline CDR1 and CDR2 sequences are SGDLS and YYNGEE. The CDR3 extends over 14 amino acids.

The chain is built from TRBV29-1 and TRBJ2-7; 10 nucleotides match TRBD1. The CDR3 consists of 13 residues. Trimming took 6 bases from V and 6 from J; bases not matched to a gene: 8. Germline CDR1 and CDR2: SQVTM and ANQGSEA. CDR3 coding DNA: TGCAGCGTAAGGACAGGGGGAACGGGCGAGCAGTACTTC. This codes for CSVRTGGTGEQYF.

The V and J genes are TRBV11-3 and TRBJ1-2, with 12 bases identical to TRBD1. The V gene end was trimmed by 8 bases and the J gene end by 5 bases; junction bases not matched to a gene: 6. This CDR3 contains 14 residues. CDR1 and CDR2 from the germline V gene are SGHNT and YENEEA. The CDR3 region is CASSGTGGNYGYTF. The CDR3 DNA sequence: TGTGCCAGCTCTGGGACAGGGGGCAATTATGGCTACACCTTC.

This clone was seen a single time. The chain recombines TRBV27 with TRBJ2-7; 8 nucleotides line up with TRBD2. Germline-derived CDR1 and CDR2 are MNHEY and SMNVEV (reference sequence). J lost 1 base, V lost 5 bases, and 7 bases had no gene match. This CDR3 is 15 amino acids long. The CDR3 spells CASSRGGPPSYEQYF. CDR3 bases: TGTGCCAGCAGTCGGGGGGGTCCTCCATCCTACGAGCAGTACTTC.

CDR3 DNA sequence: TGCGCCAGCAGCCAAAGACTAGCGGGAGGAGAAGGGACGTCAGATACGCAGTATTTT. It codes for CASSQRLAGGEGTSDTQYF. This chain connects TRBV4-3 to TRBJ2-3, with 13 bases lining up with TRBD2. Germline CDR1 is LGHNA and CDR2 is YSLEER. The J segment lost 4 bases and the V segment lost 2 bases, leaving 12 bases of the junction unmatched. The length of the CDR3 is 19 residues.